This TCR beta chain was obtained from a study of cytomegalovirus exposure and HLA in healthy donors. Use of 60 Vbeta and 13 Jbeta primers characterized the PCR. Sequencing used immunoSEQ multiplex PCR; TCRdb keeps in-frame clones, though not all of them. Here the sample spans around 130,000 clones, about 82% being singletons. The V gene lost 0 bases and the J gene lost 0 bases, with 10 bases spanning the gap. The CDR3 has 16 residues. Germline V gene lookup returns CDR1 SGHRS and CDR2 YFSETQ. The rearrangement uses TRBV5-1 and TRBJ1-3; no firm D call. The sample comprised PBMCs. This clonotype originated in a boy aged 5-17 years in good health and CMV-seronegative. CDR3 residues: CASSLGLSSSGNTIYF. CDR3 nucleotide sequence: TGCGCCAGCAGCTTGGGACTCTCGAGCTCTGGAAACACCATATATTTT.